These 27 T cell receptor beta chains came from one sample sequenced in a study of blood T cell repertoires in COVID-19. The method was immunoSEQ multiplex PCR; TCRdb's version includes in-frame clones alone and lacks a portion of them. This sample has 150,000 or so clones, with 91% found just once. The specimen sequenced was peripheral blood. These receptors all stem from a man aged 50 or older with acute or convalescent COVID-19.

The V gene is TRBV5-5, the J gene TRBJ2-1; 8 bases are shared with TRBD2. The CDR3 is 15 amino acids. The ends lost 2 bases at V and 4 bases at J; junction bases unmatched: 5. Germline CDR1 SGHKS, CDR2 YYEKEE (reference sequence). CDR3 nucleotide sequence: TGTGCCAGCAGCTTAGGACTAGCCAAATACAATGAGCAGTTCTTC. Amino acid sequence: CASSLGLAKYNEQFF.

V is TRBV7-9 and J is TRBJ2-7; 10 bases line up with TRBD2. CDR3 length: 18 residues. Trimming took 3 bases from V and 3 from J; bases not matched to a gene: 14. The germline V gene encodes CDR1 SEHNR and CDR2 FQNEAQ (reference sequence). This CDR3 is CASSFGLDSSGGSYEQYV. The DNA for the CDR3 is TGTGCCAGCAGCTTTGGGCTTGACTCTAGCGGGGGAAGCTACGAGCAGTACGTC.

J is TRBJ2-2 and V is TRBV7-6; D unresolved. CDR1 and CDR2 (germline): SGHVS, FNYEAQ. Trimming cost V 1 base and J 0 bases, with 9 bases left between them. The CDR3 extends over 16 amino acids. The CDR3 protein is CASSLGANPNTGELFF. Here the CDR3 DNA reads TGTGCCAGCAGCTTAGGGGCAAATCCGAACACCGGGGAGCTGTTTTTT.

This clone has more than one count but fewer than ten. V is TRBV2 and J is TRBJ1-5; 7 bases map to TRBD1. This CDR3 is 14 amino acids long. V was pared by 5 bases and J by 3 bases, with 4 bases of the junction left unmatched. Germline CDR1 is SNHLY and CDR2 is FYNNEI. This chain's CDR3 is CASSPGTVNQPQHF. CDR3 nucleotides: TGTGCCAGCAGTCCCGGGACAGTCAATCAGCCCCAGCATTTT.

The chain has TRBV9 and TRBJ1-2; D might be TRBD1 (5 bases). The CDR3 covers 12 residues. V was clipped by 3 bases and J by 6 bases, with 9 bases between them. CDR1 and CDR2 (germline): SGDLS, YYNGEE. DNA for the CDR3: TGTGCCAGCAGCGCCGGAGGGGATGGCTACACCTTC. This encodes CASSAGGDGYTF.

V is TRBV30 and J is TRBJ2-5; D is perhaps TRBD2 (5 bases). The germline V and J ends were trimmed by 6 bases and 5 bases, with 10 bases remaining between them. CDR1 GTSNPN and CDR2 SVGIG come from the germline V gene (reference sequence). The CDR3 length is 11 residues. The CDR3 reads CACQPGETQYF. CDR3 DNA sequence: TGTGCCTGTCAGCCGGGGGAGACCCAGTACTTC.

Here the CDR3 reads CASSGPGTLHEQYF. CDR3 DNA sequence: TGTGCCAGCAGTGGCCCCGGGACACTTCACGAGCAGTACTTC. This sequence joins TRBV28 and TRBJ2-7, with a weak D call TRBD1 (6 bases). This CDR3 region has 14 residues. Germline V gene data show CDR1 as MDHEN and CDR2 as SYDVKM. Trimming took off 5 bases at V and 5 bases at J, with 16 bases between the two ends.

The V and J genes are TRBV19 and TRBJ1-2; weak D call: TRBD1 (6 bases). In germline, CDR1 is LNHDA, CDR2 SQIVND (reference sequence). Deletions cut 5 bases from V and 4 bases from J, with 14 bases between. The CDR3 runs to 14 residues. CDR3 DNA sequence: TGTGCCAGTAGTGACCGACAGGCCCTCTATGGCTACACCTTC. It translates to CASSDRQALYGYTF.

This chain links TRBV7-2 with TRBJ2-5, with 8 bases lining up with TRBD2. This CDR3 is 15 amino acids long. J gave up 2 bases and V 6 bases, and 8 bases lay outside the gene matches. Germline lookup yields CDR1 SGHTA and CDR2 FQGNSA. The CDR3 DNA is TGTGCCAGCAGGCGGCGGGGGGCCGAACAAGAGACCCAGTACTTC. Amino acids: CASRRRGAEQETQYF.

The V and J genes are TRBV6-1 and TRBJ1-2; possible D gene TRBD1, 5 bases. Germline V gives CDR1 MNHNS, CDR2 SASEGT. V lost 0 bases to trimming and J lost 5 bases, with 7 bases between them. This CDR3 region has 13 residues. CDR3 loop: CASSEAGLYGYTF. The CDR3 nucleotides are TGTGCCAGCAGTGAAGCGGGGCTTTATGGCTACACCTTC.

The CDR3 DNA reads as TGTGCCAGCGGTATCTCAGCGGATATCAATGAGCAGTTCTTC. Translated, it gives CASGISADINEQFF. This sequence joins TRBV6-5 and TRBJ2-1, with D perhaps TRBD2 (5 bases). Trimming shortened V by 8 bases and J by 6 bases, and 17 bases separated the two germline ends. The CDR3 consists of 14 residues. In germline, CDR1 is MNHEY, CDR2 SVGAGI.

This clone was detected only once. This chain uses TRBV9 with TRBJ1-3; 7 nucleotides line up with TRBD1. V gave up 0 bases and J gave up 1 base; unmatched junction bases: 4. The CDR3 spans 16 residues. CDR1 and CDR2 (germline): SGDLS, YYNGEE. In DNA form, the CDR3 reads TGTGCCAGCAGCGTAGGACAGGGTATGTCTGGAAACACCATATATTTT. Protein product: CASSVGQGMSGNTIYF.

This chain links TRBV7-6 with TRBJ2-7; 11 bases line up with TRBD2. This CDR3 has 19 residues. The trim removed 5 bases at V and 5 bases at J, leaving 20 bases unmatched. CDR1 and CDR2 from the germline V gene are SGHVS and FNYEAQ. CDR3 amino acids: CASSPQAVGSGRAGDEQYF. DNA of the CDR3: TGTGCCAGCAGCCCCCAGGCGGTTGGTAGCGGGAGGGCCGGTGACGAGCAGTACTTC.

The chain recombines TRBV15 with TRBJ2-5; D may be TRBD2 (6 bases). The CDR3 runs to 15 residues. V lost 1 base to trimming and J lost 4 bases, with 13 bases between them. Germline loops: CDR1 LNHNV, CDR2 YYDKDF (reference sequence). CDR3 residues: CATSRGVAGPETQYF. CDR3 nucleotides: TGTGCCACCAGCAGAGGGGTGGCGGGACCAGAGACCCAGTACTTC.

This chain connects TRBV27 to TRBJ2-3; D is uncertain. The germline CDR1 and CDR2 sequences are MNHEY and SMNVEV (reference sequence). V was trimmed by 2 bases and J by 0 bases, leaving 12 bases between them. The CDR3 runs 16 residues. This CDR3 is CASSLGQVVSTDTQYF. Here the CDR3 DNA reads TGTGCCAGCAGTTTAGGGCAGGTCGTAAGCACAGATACGCAGTATTTT.

The chain combines TRBV27 with TRBJ2-7; 8 bases align to TRBD2. This CDR3 has 15 residues. Germline values: CDR1 MNHEY, CDR2 SMNVEV (reference sequence). The junction had 6 bases not matched to a gene; V was cut back by 5 bases and J by 0 bases. The CDR3 reads CASSPSGGPSYEQYF. For the CDR3, the DNA is TGTGCCAGCAGTCCATCGGGGGGGCCCTCCTACGAGCAGTACTTC.

The chain employs TRBV5-1 and TRBJ2-7; tentatively, D is TRBD2 (6 bases). Trimming pared 0 bases from V and 3 bases from J, leaving 13 bases between. The germline V gene encodes CDR1 SGHRS and CDR2 YFSETQ. The CDR3 is 15 residues long. The CDR3 region has the DNA TGCGCCAGCAGCTTGGGGGGAGGAGGGCTCTACGAGCAGTACTTC. Translating it yields CASSLGGGGLYEQYF. Based on the CDR3 plus reference TRBV5-1 and TRBJ2-7, the full variable domain is KAGVTQTPRYLIKTRGQQVTLSCSPISGHRSVSWYQQTPGQGLQFLFEYFSETQRNKGNFPGRFSGRQFSNSRSEMNVSTLELGDSALYLCASSLGGGGLYEQYFGPGTRLTVT.

Points on this clone: Additional DNA sequences in this sample encode the identical CDR3. V gene TRBV30 combines with J gene TRBJ2-7, with D unclear. This CDR3 is 12 amino acids long. Germline loops: CDR1 GTSNPN, CDR2 SVGIG (reference sequence). With 1 base removed from V and 3 bases from J, the gap between germline ends came to 7 bases. CDR3 sequence: CAWSAGHYEQYF. In nucleotides, the CDR3 is TGTGCCTGGAGTGCAGGCCACTACGAGCAGTACTTC. The variable domain in full, with the rest retrieved from reference TRBV30 and TRBJ2-7, is SQTIHQWPATLVQPVGSPLSLECTVEGTSNPNLYWYRQAAGRGLQLLFYSVGIGQISSEVPQNLSASRPQDRQFILSSKKLLLSDSGFYLCAWSAGHYEQYFGPGTRLTVT.

The V gene is TRBV4-1, the J gene TRBJ2-2; 11 positions match TRBD2. Germline CDR1 and CDR2: MGHRA and YSYEKL. After removal of 3 bases from V and 4 bases from J, the junction contained 7 bases not matched to a gene. CDR3 length equals 17 residues. CDR3 amino acids: CASSHPGLAGSTGELFF. CDR3 nucleotides: TGCGCCAGCAGCCACCCCGGACTAGCGGGTTCCACCGGGGAGCTGTTTTTT.

Of note for this clone: This specimen includes other DNA sequences encoding the same CDR3. The rearrangement joins TRBV12-2 to TRBJ2-5; the DNA was not compared with TRBD2, the D call given in the table. TRBV12-2 is noted as a pseudogene. The CDR3 is 19 residues long. CDR3 protein: CASRFRKGLADKHQETQYF. In DNA, the CDR3 is TGTGCAAGTCGCTTTAGGAAGGGACTAGCAGACAAGCACCAAGAGACCCAGTACTTC.

J is TRBJ2-7 and V is TRBV3-1 (or the pseudogene TRBV3-2); D remains unclear. The V end lost 4 bases, the J end lost 6 bases, and 10 bases lay between the germline ends. CDR1 and CDR2 from the germline V gene are LGHDT and YNNKEL (reference sequence). This CDR3 has 12 amino acids. The CDR3 sequence: CASSRAPSEQYF. The DNA of the CDR3 is TGTGCCAGCAGCCGAGCCCCATCCGAGCAGTACTTC.

The chain recombines TRBV7-3 with TRBJ2-2; TRBD1 matches at 7 bases. The CDR3 runs to 15 residues. V dropped 2 bases and J dropped 0; count of bases not matched to a gene: 0. The germline V gene has CDR1 SGHTA and CDR2 FQGTGA. Here the CDR3 reads CASSLQGANTGELFF. As DNA, the CDR3 is TGTGCCAGCAGCTTACAGGGGGCGAACACCGGGGAGCTGTTTTTT. Using reference TRBV7-3 and TRBJ2-2 for the parts outside the CDR3, the full variable domain is GAGVSQTPSNKVTEKGKYVELRCDPISGHTALYWYRQSLGQGPEFLIYFQGTGAADDSGLPNDRFFAVRPEGSVSTLKIQRTERGDSAVYLCASSLQGANTGELFFGEGSRLTVL.

This clone was seen a handful of times. The genes are TRBV24-1 and TRBJ2-5; D may be TRBD2 (6 bases). Deletions cut 3 bases from V and 2 bases from J, with 12 bases between. The germline V gene encodes CDR1 KGHDR and CDR2 SFDVKD. CDR3 length equals 15 residues. The CDR3 DNA reads TGTGCCACCAGTGATGGTCTAGCGTATCAAGAGACCCAGTACTTC. Translated: CATSDGLAYQETQYF.

The genes are TRBV12-3 or TRBV12-4 and TRBJ1-6; D remains ambiguous. V lost 8 bases and J 9 bases, leaving 11 bases between the germline ends. The CDR3 is 12 amino acids. The chain's CDR3 is CASRRGSSPLHF. CDR3 DNA sequence: TGTGCCAGCCGCAGAGGGAGTTCACCCCTCCACTTT.

This sequence joins TRBV7-8 and TRBJ2-4, with a tentative D call TRBD2 (5 bases). CDR1 and CDR2 from the germline V gene are SGHVS and FQNEAQ. V was clipped by 0 bases and J by 6 bases, with 9 bases between them. CDR3 length: 14 residues. This CDR3 is CASSLAPSGNIQYF. The CDR3 region has the DNA TGTGCCAGCAGCTTAGCCCCCAGCGGAAACATTCAGTACTTC.

The chain combines TRBV6-2 or TRBV6-3 with TRBJ2-2; D may be TRBD2 (6 bases). The germline V gene has CDR1 MNHEY and CDR2 SVGEGT. V gave up 5 bases and J gave up 6 bases, with 16 bases separating them. CDR3 length: 15 residues. CDR3 nucleotides: TGTGCCAGCAGTCGGGCGGGGTTAGAGGCCGGGGAGCTGTTTTTT. As protein: CASSRAGLEAGELFF.

This chain links TRBV5-4 with TRBJ2-7; 8 bases fit TRBD1. From germline, CDR1 is SGHNT and CDR2 YYREEE (reference sequence). Germline trimming cut 1 base from V and 5 bases from J; bases unmatched to any gene: 8. This CDR3 is 15 amino acids long. The CDR3 spells CASSLLPGGRNEQYF. In DNA, the CDR3 is TGTGCCAGCAGCTTGCTGCCAGGGGGCAGGAACGAGCAGTACTTC. Combining the CDR3 with reference TRBV5-4 and TRBJ2-7 gives the whole variable domain ETGVTQSPTHLIKTRGQQVTLRCSSQSGHNTVSWYQQALGQGPQFIFQYYREEENGRGNFPPRFSGLQFPNYSSELNVNALELDDSALYLCASSLLPGGRNEQYFGPGTRLTVT.